This T cell receptor (beta chain) was documented in a study of breast tumors, draining lymph nodes, adjacent tissues (dated by TCRdb to about 2016). About the full investigation: TCR beta repertoires were compared across tumor, adjacent nontumor tissue and axillary lymph nodes obtained from breast cancer patients. The study was designed to assess the relationships and possible T-cell exchange between tumor, surrounding tissue and draining lymph node repertoires in human breast cancer. The paper's findings and limits, for the study overall: The data were judged consistent with most tumor T cells deriving from the lymph node and then expanding within tumor tissue. The conclusion that tumor T cells originate in lymph nodes was framed as consistent with a hypothesis rather than directly demonstrated. Tumor T-cell repertoires showed less diversity than lymph node repertoires and more diversity than nontumor tissue repertoires, and tumor T-cell repertoires showed preferential V and J gene usage. The similarity between tumor and nontumor tissue repertoires was significantly greater in luminal-like breast cancer than in basal-like breast cancer.

Sequenced on an Illumina HiSeq 2000. Multiplex PCR amplification was used to build the TCR beta chain libraries. High-throughput sequencing was used to analyze the amplified TCR beta chain products. TCRdb redid the processing of the public reads, applying fastp at Q25 and MiXCR, and retained in-frame beta chains. Rows merge per CDR3 protein into single entries with the most common DNA and genes. This sample gives some 120,000 distinct CDR3 sequences in total; 15% to 20% of them show up just once. In total, the top ten clones hold roughly 4% of the sample. This clonotype was picked up many times. Its target antigen remains unknown. No base qualities exist here, and no much larger clone lies one base off it. Lymph node samples were obtained from the axillary draining lymph nodes of breast cancer patients. The material sequenced was axillary lymph node tissue. The sequence was obtained from a female donor with breast cancer. Some clones in this sample may be carry-over from other donors' samples.

The nucleotide sequence is TGTGCCAGCAGTCTCTCCAGGGCCAATTTATGGGATGAGCAGTTCTTC. Translated, it reads CASSLSRANLWDEQFF. The rearranged chain carries TRBV6-1 and TRBJ2-1; the D segment could be TRBD1, given 5 matching bases. V is reduced by 5 bases and J by 8 bases, leaving a spacing of 22 bases between them. The germline V gene supplies CDR1 MNHNS and CDR2 SASEGT. Including cysteine and phenylalanine, the CDR3 has 16 amino acids. CDR3 DNA only is kept here, 48 bases in frame from base 1.